Below are 30 T cell receptor beta chains sequenced from a single sample in a study of metastatic and nonmetastatic thyroid tumors. From the PCR reads, TCRdb re-called clones with MiXCR. The table records roughly 61,000 clones, roughly 4.1% of them present only once. The entire patient cohort was treatment-naive prior to thyroid surgery. Sequencing input: blood. Receptors were obtained from a female donor with papillary thyroid cancer or a benign thyroid nodule (not recorded which). Some clones in this sample may be carry-over from other donors' samples.

About this clone itself: This may be a read error, as it is one base from a much larger clone. This chain connects TRBV7-2 to TRBJ2-1; 10 nucleotides match TRBD2. Germline values: CDR1 SGHTA, CDR2 FQGNSA. The CDR3 has 15 residues. The CDR3 spells CSSSLEAGGPHEQFF. CDR3 DNA: TGTTCCAGCAGCTTAGAAGCGGGAGGGCCCCATGAGCAGTTCTTC.

This clone came up many times. The chain combines TRBV11-2 with TRBJ1-1; 9 bases align to TRBD1. The V gene's germline CDR1 is SGHAT and CDR2 FQNNGV. The V and J ends lost 1 base and 0 bases, in that order; junction bases with no gene match: 3. The CDR3 loop spans 16 amino acids. CDR3 loop: CASSLGGTGMNTEAFF. The CDR3 DNA is TGTGCCAGCAGCTTAGGAGGGACAGGGATGAACACTGAAGCTTTCTTT. Supplemented by reference TRBV11-2 and TRBJ1-1, the full variable domain reads EAGVAQSPRYKIIEKRQSVAFWCNPISGHATLYWYQQILGQGPKLLIQFQNNGVVDDSQLPKDRFSAERLKGVDSTLKIQPAKLEDSAVYLCASSLGGTGMNTEAFFGQGTRLTVV.

This clone was picked up many times. The chain joins TRBV4-2 to TRBJ2-2; 9 nucleotides agree with TRBD2. The CDR3 is 16 amino acids. CDR1 and CDR2 (germline): LGHNA, YNFKEQ. Trimming at V came to 4 bases and at J to 5 bases, leaving 8 bases not matched to a gene. The chain's CDR3 is CASSRTQAGGTGELFF. The CDR3 region has the DNA TGTGCCAGCAGCCGAACTCAAGCGGGAGGAACCGGGGAGCTGTTTTTT.

This clone was observed a few times. The chain uses TRBV28 and TRBJ2-2; unclear D gene. Trimming cost V 2 bases and J 4 bases, with 11 bases left between them. This CDR3 contains 15 residues. Germline V gene lookup returns CDR1 MDHEN and CDR2 SYDVKM. The CDR3, as DNA: TGTGCCAGCAGTTTAACGTGGGATGCCACCGGGGAGCTGTTTTTT. As protein: CASSLTWDATGELFF.

This clone was seen at least ten times. The chain carries TRBV12-3 or TRBV12-4 and TRBJ1-1; a weak D match, TRBD1 (6 bases). Trimming took 3 bases from V and 7 from J, leaving 9 bases between them. This CDR3 spans 12 amino acids. CDR3 nucleotides: TGTGCCAGCAGTTTGGGACATAGTGAAGCTTTCTTT. It specifies CASSLGHSEAFF.

Remarks on this clone: The same CDR3 is also encoded by other DNA sequences in this sample. The chain carries TRBV11-2 and TRBJ2-1; 10 nucleotides match TRBD2. The CDR3 covers 21 residues. V lost 5 bases and J lost 4; bases outside the gene matches: 23. Germline loops: CDR1 SGHAT, CDR2 FQNNGV. CDR3 protein: CASSQRHASGRVISIYNEQFF. The DNA for the CDR3 is TGTGCCAGCAGCCAGAGGCACGCTAGCGGGAGAGTTATTTCTATTTACAATGAGCAGTTCTTC.

The chain links TRBV19 to TRBJ1-2, with 9 bases lining up with TRBD1. CDR1 LNHDA and CDR2 SQIVND come from the germline V gene (reference sequence). After removal of 5 bases from V and 8 bases from J, the junction contained 12 bases not matched to a gene. The CDR3 has 15 residues. The CDR3: CASSPPGQGTRGYTF. The CDR3 DNA reads as TGTGCCAGTAGTCCCCCGGGACAGGGTACGCGGGGCTACACCTTC.

This clone was counted at least ten times. It may be a read error: a sequence one base away is much more abundant. Other DNA sequences in the same sample also yield this CDR3. This sequence joins TRBV20-1 and TRBJ2-1; D is perhaps TRBD2 (5 bases). V was shortened by 0 bases and J by 4 bases, with 16 bases between the two germline ends. This CDR3 has 16 residues. The germline V gene has CDR1 DFQATT and CDR2 SNEGSKA (reference sequence). CDR3 coding DNA: TGCAGTGCTAGAGATGAGGCGGGCTTCTCTTACAATGAGCAGTTCTTC. This gives the protein CSARDEAGFSYNEQFF.

This clone was seen a handful of times. The chain uses TRBV7-2 and TRBJ1-5, with a weak D call TRBD1 (5 bases). Looked up from germline, CDR1 is SGHTA and CDR2 is FQGNSA. This CDR3 has 16 amino acids. Deletions cut 5 bases from V and 6 bases from J, with 20 bases between. Here the CDR3 DNA reads TGTGCCAGCAGCCCCTTCGGGGCGGGGTTAGGTCAGCCCCAGCATTTT. It specifies CASSPFGAGLGQPQHF.

This clone was seen repeatedly, ten times or more. The chain recombines TRBV2 with TRBJ2-6; possible D gene TRBD1, 6 bases. Germline values: CDR1 SNHLY, CDR2 FYNNEI. Trimming took off 9 bases at V and 4 bases at J, with 10 bases between the two ends. CDR3 length: 13 residues. CDR3 DNA sequence: TGTGCCAGGTCAGGGGCGGGGGCCAACGTCCTGACTTTC. Its translation: CARSGAGANVLTF.

Ten or more counts support this clone. The chain couples TRBV12-3 or TRBV12-4 to TRBJ2-1; 9 bases agree with TRBD2. The V and J ends lost 6 bases and 4 bases, in that order; junction bases with no gene match: 10. The CDR3 loop spans 16 amino acids. CDR3 protein: CASSLTVAGDYNEQFF. Here the CDR3 DNA reads TGTGCCAGCAGCCTTACGGTAGCGGGAGATTACAATGAGCAGTTCTTC.

This clone was counted ten times or more. V and J are TRBV9 and TRBJ1-2; TRBD1 might be the D (5 bases). The CDR3 sequence is 14 residues long. Trimming left V 4 bases short and J 4 bases short, with 14 bases between. CDR1 and CDR2 from the germline V gene are SGDLS and YYNGEE. The CDR3 coding sequence is TGTGCCAGCAGCTCCAATGGGGGATCCTATGGCTACACCTTC. This gives the protein CASSSNGGSYGYTF.

This clone was recorded many times. Possible read error: a much larger clone is one base away. The chain has TRBV6-4 and TRBJ2-1, with D perhaps matching TRBD1 (5 bases). Looked up from germline, CDR1 is MRHNA and CDR2 is SNTAGT. The CDR3 sequence is 16 residues long. CDR3 loop: CASSALGQRSYNEQSF. The CDR3 region has the DNA TGTGCCAGCAGTGCTCTGGGGCAGCGCTCCTACAATGAGCAGTCCTTC.

This clone has at least ten counts. V gene TRBV20-1 combines with J gene TRBJ1-5, with 9 positions matching TRBD1. Trimming removed 2 bases from V and 2 bases from J; junction bases left unmatched: 1. The CDR3 consists of 14 residues. Germline-derived CDR1 and CDR2 are DFQATT and SNEGSKA (reference sequence). As DNA, the CDR3 is TGCAGTGCTAGAAGACAGGGGGGCAATCAGCCCCAGCATTTT. This encodes CSARRQGGNQPQHF.

This clone was observed at least ten times. The chain uses TRBV24-1 and TRBJ1-2, with D uncertain. The CDR3 is 14 residues long. Trimming cost V 0 bases and J 2 bases, with 6 bases left between them. Germline V CDR1 and CDR2: KGHDR, SFDVKD. CDR3 sequence: CATSDLQRNYGYTF. The CDR3 DNA reads as TGTGCCACCAGTGATTTGCAGCGCAACTATGGCTACACCTTC.

This clone turned up a few times. The gene calls are TRBV3-1 and TRBJ2-7; D is ambiguous. V was pared by 8 bases and J by 3 bases, with 8 bases between. In germline, CDR1 is LGHDT, CDR2 YNNKEL (reference sequence). This CDR3 is built from 11 residues. CDR3 DNA: TGTGCCAGCGCTGCCTTCTACGAGCAGTACTTC. Amino acids: CASAAFYEQYF.

In its sample, this clone was seen many times. V gene TRBV12-3 or TRBV12-4 combines with J gene TRBJ2-3; 8 positions match TRBD1. The CDR3 runs to 15 residues. The ends lost 1 base at V and 10 bases at J; junction bases unmatched: 10. Written as DNA, the CDR3 is TGTGCCAGCAGTTTAGGTAGCGGACAGGGCTGGGCGCAGTATTTT. It yields the protein CASSLGSGQGWAQYF.

On this clone: A junction end diverges from the germline sequence, so it may reflect a read error. The V call is TRBV2, the J call TRBJ2-6; D may be TRBD1 (5 bases). The CDR3 has 12 amino acids. Germline loops: CDR1 SNHLY, CDR2 FYNNEI. CDR3 DNA sequence: TGTGCCAGCATTGCTGGGGCCAACCTCCTGACTTTC. It translates to CASIAGANLLTF.

In its sample, this clone was seen many times. The chain recombines TRBV5-1 with TRBJ2-5; the match to TRBD1 covers 8 bases. The CDR3 is 16 residues long. The germline gives CDR1 SGHRS, CDR2 YFSETQ. The trim removed 4 bases at V and 0 bases at J, leaving 8 bases unmatched. CDR3 coding DNA: TGCGCCAGCAGCGGCGGGACAGGCGGGTACCAAGAGACCCAGTACTTC. This codes for CASSGGTGGYQETQYF.

There are many counts of this clone. The chain links TRBV24-1 to TRBJ2-7, with TRBD1 identical over 8 bases. Unmatched junction bases numbered 5, after V lost 5 bases and J lost 6 bases. Germline loops: CDR1 KGHDR, CDR2 SFDVKD. This CDR3 has 13 residues. In DNA, the CDR3 is TGTGCCACCAGTGGACAGGGGTCCGGCGAGCAGTACTTC. As protein: CATSGQGSGEQYF.

This clone was seen repeatedly, ten times or more. V usage is TRBV27 and J usage is TRBJ2-5, with D possibly being TRBD1 (5 bases). The CDR3 is 14 amino acids. Trimming removed 2 bases at V and 2 bases at J, with 9 bases between. Germline lookup yields CDR1 MNHEY and CDR2 SMNVEV (reference sequence). The CDR3 nucleotides read TGTGCCAGCAGTTTAATGGCAGGGCAAGAGACCCAGTACTTC. Protein product: CASSLMAGQETQYF.

This rearrangement joins TRBV18 to TRBJ2-4; tentative D call: TRBD2 (5 bases). Germline CDR1 and CDR2: KGHSH and LQKENI. The CDR3 runs to 16 residues. V was clipped by 3 bases and J by 0 bases, with 12 bases between them. CDR3 DNA sequence: TGTGCCAGCTCACCTCTGAGCGGACTAGCCAAAAACATTCAGTACTTC. This translates into CASSPLSGLAKNIQYF.

The gene calls are TRBV3-1 and TRBJ2-3, with D hard to call. The CDR3 runs to 17 residues. Germline V lookup: CDR1 LGHDT, CDR2 YNNKEL (reference sequence). V lost 4 bases and J lost 0, with 17 bases in between. The CDR3 nucleotides are TGTGCCAGCAGCCCCAGATGGACGGTCTCTAGCACAGATACGCAGTATTTT. Amino acids: CASSPRWTVSSTDTQYF.

This clone was seen ten or more times. The V call is TRBV20-1, the J call TRBJ1-6, with 7 bases matching TRBD1. The V and J ends lost 2 bases and 14 bases, in that order; junction bases with no gene match: 12. CDR1 DFQATT and CDR2 SNEGSKA come from the germline V gene (reference sequence). The CDR3 consists of 14 residues. The CDR3 sequence: CSARRGGGQGALHF. The DNA for the CDR3 is TGCAGTGCTAGACGAGGGGGGGGGCAGGGGGCCCTCCACTTT.

The sample holds many counts of this clone. V gene TRBV6-1 combines with J gene TRBJ2-7; no clear D gene. The CDR3 has 12 amino acids. V lost 5 bases and J lost 10, with 15 bases in between. Germline V gene lookup returns CDR1 MNHNS and CDR2 SASEGT. The CDR3 here is CASSYSSSEQYF. In DNA form, the CDR3 reads TGTGCCAGCAGTTACAGCAGCTCGGAACAGTACTTC.

At least ten counts were recorded for this clone. The rearrangement uses TRBV19 and TRBJ2-7, with 9 bases aligning to TRBD1. The CDR3 is 15 residues long. J lost 1 base, V lost 7 bases, and 8 bases had no gene match. Germline CDR1 and CDR2: LNHDA and SQIVND (reference sequence). CDR3 nucleotides: TGTGCCAGTACCTCCCGACAGGGGGAATCCTACGAGCAGTACTTC. Protein sequence: CASTSRQGESYEQYF. Based on the CDR3 plus reference TRBV19 and TRBJ2-7, the full variable domain is DGGITQSPKYLFRKEGQNVTLSCEQNLNHDAMYWYRQDPGQGLRLIYYSQIVNDFQKGDIAEGYSVSREKKESFPLTVTSAQKNPTAFYLCASTSRQGESYEQYFGPGTRLTVT.

In its sample, this clone was seen a few times. CDR3 DNA: TGTGCCATCAGTTATTTAGCGGTATCCTACAATGAGCAGTTCTTC. This encodes CAISYLAVSYNEQFF. The rearrangement links TRBV10-3 to TRBJ2-1, with TRBD2 as a possible D gene (6 bases). CDR3 length: 15 residues. V lost 5 bases to trimming and J lost 1 base, with 12 bases between them. In germline, CDR1 is ENHRY, CDR2 SYGVKD.

The chain recombines TRBV27 with TRBJ2-2; 10 bases are a match to TRBD1. CDR1 is MNHEY and CDR2 is SMNVEV in the germline V gene (reference sequence). Trimming took 5 bases from V and 6 from J; bases not matched to a gene: 9. The CDR3 is 16 residues long. The CDR3 reads CASSKNRDRGSGELFF. CDR3 coding DNA: TGTGCCAGCAGTAAAAACCGGGACAGGGGATCCGGGGAGCTGTTTTTT.

The V and J genes are TRBV4-2 and TRBJ1-1; D may be TRBD1 (6 bases). In germline, CDR1 is LGHNA, CDR2 YNFKEQ. V lost 1 base and J lost 3, with 9 bases in between. The CDR3 has 14 amino acids. CDR3 in amino acids: CASSQGDTDTEAFF. The CDR3 coding sequence is TGTGCCAGCAGCCAAGGGGACACCGACACTGAAGCTTTCTTT.

This clone came up many times. The V gene is TRBV3-1, the J gene TRBJ2-1; no reliable D call. Trimming took 3 bases from V and 3 from J, leaving 6 bases between them. The CDR3 spans 13 residues. CDR1 and CDR2 (germline): LGHDT, YNNKEL (reference sequence). CDR3 sequence: CASSHNDYNEQFF. CDR3 sequence (DNA): TGTGCCAGCAGCCATAATGACTACAATGAGCAGTTCTTC.